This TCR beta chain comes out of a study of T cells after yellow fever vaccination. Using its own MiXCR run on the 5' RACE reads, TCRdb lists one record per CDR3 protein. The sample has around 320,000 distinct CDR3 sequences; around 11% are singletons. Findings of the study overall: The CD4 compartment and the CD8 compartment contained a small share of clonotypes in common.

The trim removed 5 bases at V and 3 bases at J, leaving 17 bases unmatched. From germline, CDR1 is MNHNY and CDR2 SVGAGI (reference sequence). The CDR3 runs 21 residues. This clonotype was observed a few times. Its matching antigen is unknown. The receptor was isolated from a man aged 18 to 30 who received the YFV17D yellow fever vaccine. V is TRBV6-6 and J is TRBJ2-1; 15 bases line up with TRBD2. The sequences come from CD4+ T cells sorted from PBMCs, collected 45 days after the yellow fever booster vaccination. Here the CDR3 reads CASSPTPGLAGGFTHYNEQFF. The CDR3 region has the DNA TGTGCCAGCAGTCCGACCCCGGGACTAGCGGGGGGCTTTACCCACTACAATGAGCAGTTCTTC.